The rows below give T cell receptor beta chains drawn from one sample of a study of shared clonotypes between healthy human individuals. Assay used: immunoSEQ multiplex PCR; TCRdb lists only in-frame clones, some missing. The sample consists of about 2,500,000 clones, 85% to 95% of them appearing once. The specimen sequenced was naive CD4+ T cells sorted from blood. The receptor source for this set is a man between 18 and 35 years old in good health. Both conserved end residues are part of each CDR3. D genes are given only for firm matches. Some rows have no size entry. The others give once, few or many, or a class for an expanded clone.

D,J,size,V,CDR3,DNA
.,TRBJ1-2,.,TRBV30,CAWSSGTYYGYTF,TGTGCCTGGAGTTCCGGGACATATTATGGCTACACCTTC
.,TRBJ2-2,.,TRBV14,CASSRQSRPTGELFF,TGTGCCAGCAGCCGACAATCCCGGCCCACCGGGGAGCTGTTTTTT
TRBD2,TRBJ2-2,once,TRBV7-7,CASSLTSGKDTGELFF,TGTGCTAGCAGCCTGACTAGCGGGAAAGACACCGGGGAGCTGTTTTTT
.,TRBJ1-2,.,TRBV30,CAWRNREENYGYTF,TGTGCCTGGAGAAACAGGGAGGAGAACTATGGCTACACCTTC
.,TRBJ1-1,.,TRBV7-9,CASSHLRQAGDTEAFF,TGTGCCAGCAGCCATCTTAGACAGGCTGGGGACACTGAAGCTTTCTTT
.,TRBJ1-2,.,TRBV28,CASSLPEDYGYTF,TGTGCCAGCAGTTTACCAGAGGACTATGGCTACACCTTC
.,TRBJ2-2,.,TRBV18,CASSPSIPGELFF,TGTGCCAGCTCACCATCGATCCCCGGGGAGCTGTTTTTT
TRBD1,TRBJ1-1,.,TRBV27,CASSPWTGNTEAFF,TGTGCCAGCAGTCCGTGGACAGGGAACACTGAAGCTTTCTTT
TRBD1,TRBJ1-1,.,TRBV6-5,CASRPRQGRTEAFF,TGTGCCAGCAGGCCTCGACAGGGAAGAACTGAAGCTTTCTTT
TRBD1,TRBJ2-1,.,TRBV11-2,CASSLDGTGWPGEQFF,TGTGCCAGCAGCTTAGATGGGACAGGATGGCCTGGTGAGCAGTTCTTC
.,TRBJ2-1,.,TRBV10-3,CAISESGLASTMKQFF,TGTGCCATCAGTGAGTCGGGACTGGCGTCGACAATGAAGCAGTTCTTC
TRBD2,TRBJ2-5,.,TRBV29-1,CSVVGGSRETQYF,TGCAGCGTTGTGGGGGGGAGTCGCGAGACCCAGTACTTC
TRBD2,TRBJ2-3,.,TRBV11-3,CASSLGLANTDTQYF,TGTGCCAGCAGCTTAGGACTAGCCAACACAGATACGCAGTATTTT
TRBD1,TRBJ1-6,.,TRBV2,CASRSDRLEVSPLHF,TGTGCCAGCAGGTCGGACAGGCTTGAAGTTTCACCCCTCCACTTT
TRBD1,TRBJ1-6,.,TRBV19,CASSIYGQGENSPLHF,TGTGCCAGTAGTATCTATGGACAGGGGGAAAATTCACCCCTCCACTTT
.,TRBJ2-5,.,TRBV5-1,CASSRPASGETQYF,TGCGCCAGCAGCCGCCCAGCGAGCGGAGAGACCCAGTACTTC
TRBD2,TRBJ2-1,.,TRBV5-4,CASSSGTSGYNEQFF,TGTGCCAGCAGTTCCGGGACTAGCGGATACAATGAGCAGTTCTTC
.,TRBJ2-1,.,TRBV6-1,CASSERGRTNEQFF,TGTGCCAGCAGTGAAAGGGGCAGGACGAATGAGCAGTTCTTC
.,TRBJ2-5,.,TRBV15,CATSRSPRETQYF,TGTGCCACCAGCAGGAGCCCCAGAGAGACCCAGTACTTC
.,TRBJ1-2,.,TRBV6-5,CASAGSNYGYTF,TGTGCCAGTGCAGGGTCAAACTATGGCTACACCTTC
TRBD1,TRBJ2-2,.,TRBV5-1,CASSLENRGDTGELFF,TGCGCCAGCAGCCTCGAGAACAGGGGGGACACCGGGGAGCTGTTTTTT
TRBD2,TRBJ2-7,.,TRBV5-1,CASSTGGNSYEQYF,TGCGCCAGCAGCACCGGGGGGAACTCCTACGAGCAGTACTTC
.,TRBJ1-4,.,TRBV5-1,CASSPRWTNEKLFF,TGCGCCAGCAGCCCTCGTTGGACTAATGAAAAACTGTTTTTT
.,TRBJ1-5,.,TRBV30,CAWTPGGNQPQHF,TGTGCCTGGACTCCGGGAGGCAATCAGCCCCAGCATTTT
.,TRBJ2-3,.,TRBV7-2,CASSWRDGDHTDTQYF,TGTGCCAGCAGCTGGCGGGACGGAGACCACACAGATACGCAGTATTTT
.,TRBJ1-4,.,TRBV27,CASSLSSGYEKLFF,TGTGCCAGCAGTTTATCGTCAGGGTATGAAAAACTGTTTTTT
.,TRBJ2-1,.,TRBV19,CASSILGGAYNEQFF,TGTGCCAGTAGTATACTCGGGGGTGCCTACAATGAGCAGTTCTTC
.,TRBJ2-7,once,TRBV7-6,CASSPLQGYEQYF,TGTGCCAGCAGCCCGCTACAGGGCTACGAGCAGTACTTC
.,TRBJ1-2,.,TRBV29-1,CSVLRGLGAAHGYTF,TGCAGCGTTCTACGTGGACTCGGGGCAGCCCATGGCTACACCTTC
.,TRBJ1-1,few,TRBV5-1,CASSLDTGNTEAFF,TGCGCCAGCAGCTTAGATACAGGGAACACTGAAGCTTTCTTT
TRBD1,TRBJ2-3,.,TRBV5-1,CASSWSTGVSTDTQYF,TGCGCCAGCAGCTGGTCTACAGGGGTTAGCACAGATACGCAGTATTTT
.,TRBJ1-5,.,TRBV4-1,CASSQFRDANQPQHF,TGCGCCAGCAGCCAATTTAGGGATGCGAATCAGCCCCAGCATTTT
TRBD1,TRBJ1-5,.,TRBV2,CASSKGGKSNQPQHF,TGTGCCAGCAGTAAAGGGGGCAAGAGCAATCAGCCCCAGCATTTT
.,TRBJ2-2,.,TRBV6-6,CASSFLRNTGELFF,TGTGCCAGCAGTTTTCTCAGGAACACCGGGGAGCTGTTTTTT
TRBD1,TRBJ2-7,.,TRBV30,CAWSVQGNEQYF,TGTGCCTGGAGTGTACAGGGGAACGAGCAGTACTTC
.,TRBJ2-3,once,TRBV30,CAWSRRKLASSTDTQYF,TGTGCCTGGAGTCGGCGAAAACTAGCCTCTAGCACAGATACGCAGTATTTT
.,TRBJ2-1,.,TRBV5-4,CASSSPQSNEQFF,TGTGCCAGCAGCTCCCCTCAGAGCAATGAGCAGTTCTTC
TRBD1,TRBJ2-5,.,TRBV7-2,CASSLAVGTGVGTQYF,TGTGCCAGCAGCTTAGCGGTTGGGACAGGGGTTGGAACCCAGTACTTC
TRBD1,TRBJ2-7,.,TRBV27,CASSLWTGGIGYEQYF,TGTGCCAGCAGTCTATGGACAGGGGGGATTGGCTACGAGCAGTACTTC
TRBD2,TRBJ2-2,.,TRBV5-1,CASSLGGTSTGELFF,TGCGCCAGCAGCCTGGGGGGGACTAGCACCGGGGAGCTGTTTTTT
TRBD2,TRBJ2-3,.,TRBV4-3,CASSQGASGDTQYF,TGCGCCAGCAGCCAAGGGGCTAGCGGAGATACGCAGTATTTT
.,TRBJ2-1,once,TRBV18,CASSPPVLSYNEQFF,TGTGCCAGCTCACCACCGGTCCTCAGCTACAATGAGCAGTTCTTC
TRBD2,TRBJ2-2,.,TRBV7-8,CASSLEASGLTGELFF,TGTGCCAGCAGCTTAGAGGCTAGCGGGTTAACCGGGGAGCTGTTTTTT
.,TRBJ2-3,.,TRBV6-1,CASSEANRARDTQYF,TGTGCCAGCAGTGAGGCTAACAGGGCGAGAGATACGCAGTATTTT
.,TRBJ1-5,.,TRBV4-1,CASSQEAGVSNQPQHF,TGCGCCAGCAGCCAAGAAGCTGGGGTTAGCAATCAGCCCCAGCATTTT
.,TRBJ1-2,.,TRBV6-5,CASSYRDRGGYGYTF,TGTGCCAGCAGTTACCGCGACAGAGGCGGCTATGGCTACACCTTC
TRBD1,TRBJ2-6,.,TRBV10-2,CASSEQGSGANVLTF,TGCGCCAGCAGTGAACAGGGGTCTGGGGCCAACGTCCTGACTTTC
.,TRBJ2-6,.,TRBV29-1,CSVEASGANVLTF,TGCAGCGTCGAGGCCTCTGGGGCCAACGTCCTGACTTTC
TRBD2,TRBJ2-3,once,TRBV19,CASSALAGDGDTQYF,TGTGCCAGTAGTGCGCTAGCGGGAGACGGTGATACGCAGTATTTT
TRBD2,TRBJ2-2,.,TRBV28,CASSFRTSGGTGELFF,TGTGCCAGCAGTTTTCGGACTAGCGGAGGCACCGGGGAGCTGTTTTTT
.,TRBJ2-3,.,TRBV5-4,CASSSPSTDTQYF,TGTGCCAGCAGCTCCCCTAGCACAGATACGCAGTATTTT
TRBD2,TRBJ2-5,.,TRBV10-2,CASSLLAGGGRPETQYF,TGCGCCAGCAGCTTACTAGCGGGAGGTGGCCGGCCGGAGACCCAGTACTTC